This T cell receptor (beta chain) emerged from a study of blood T cell repertoires in COVID-19. Clones were sequenced by immunoSEQ multiplex PCR, and TCRdb holds only the in-frame ones, with some missing. Of around 42,000 clones listed, around three quarters are singletons. This CDR3 spans 15 amino acids. CDR1 is KGHSH, CDR2 LQKENI, per germline. Unmatched junction bases numbered 7, after V lost 3 bases and J lost 2 bases. V is TRBV18 and J is TRBJ2-7; TRBD1 aligns across 7 bases. The sample taken for sequencing was peripheral blood. This TCR derives from a woman at least 80 years old with acute or convalescent COVID-19. Here the CDR3 DNA reads TGTGCCAGCTCACCTTCGGCAGGGGGAACCTACGAGCAGTACTTC. This codes for CASSPSAGGTYEQYF.